These 25 T cell receptor beta chains were all obtained from the same sample, sequenced in a study of cytomegalovirus exposure and HLA in healthy donors. Vbeta (60) and Jbeta (13) primers were used in the PCR. Generated by immunoSEQ multiplex PCR, the TCRdb table keeps only in-frame clones and is missing some. The table lists around 210,000 clones, with 0.9% to 1.4% in the top ten. Sequencing was carried out using PBMCs. These receptors were collected from a girl aged 2 to 9 in good health and CMV-seropositive.

The chain recombines TRBV7-9 with TRBJ1-2; the D is unclear. V was clipped by 3 bases and J by 1 base, with 12 bases between them. Germline V CDR1 and CDR2: SEHNR, FQNEAQ (reference sequence). The CDR3 runs 15 residues. CDR3 DNA: TGTGCCAGCAGCTTTACGGAGGGCCTTAACTATGGCTACACCTTC. Protein: CASSFTEGLNYGYTF.

The chain couples TRBV9 to TRBJ1-1; D is ambiguous. The CDR3 covers 14 residues. V lost 4 bases to trimming and J lost 1 base, with 11 bases between them. Germline CDR1 reads SGDLS; CDR2 reads YYNGEE. The CDR3 coding sequence is TGTGCCAGCAGCCGCACGGGTCAGAACACTGAAGCTTTCTTT. Protein sequence: CASSRTGQNTEAFF.

This rearrangement joins TRBV19 to TRBJ1-2; D not certain. Trimming pared 6 bases from V and 4 bases from J, leaving 15 bases between. This CDR3 is built from 14 residues. Germline values: CDR1 LNHDA, CDR2 SQIVND (reference sequence). CDR3 DNA: TGTGCCAGTAGCCTAGACGTGAATTCCTATGGCTACACCTTC. It is translated as CASSLDVNSYGYTF.

This chain uses TRBV29-1 with TRBJ1-5, with D maybe TRBD1 (5 bases). V lost 4 bases, J lost 4 bases, and 8 bases lay in between. This CDR3 region has 12 residues. Germline V gene sequence: CDR1 SQVTM, CDR2 ANQGSEA. The CDR3 loop is CSVGGLNQPQHF. As DNA, the CDR3 is TGCAGCGTTGGGGGACTGAATCAGCCCCAGCATTTT.

The chain has TRBV27 and TRBJ1-1; no reliable D call. The CDR3 runs 17 residues. Trimming took 1 base from V and 1 from J, leaving 16 bases between them. The germline CDR1 and CDR2 sequences are MNHEY and SMNVEV (reference sequence). CDR3 bases: TGTGCCAGCAGTTTATTCTCCGTCGTAACCGGGAACACTGAAGCTTTCTTT. Encoded protein: CASSLFSVVTGNTEAFF.

The chain carries TRBV28 and TRBJ1-1; tentatively, D is TRBD1 (5 bases). Trimming cost V 7 bases and J 5 bases, with 20 bases left between them. CDR1 and CDR2 (germline): MDHEN, SYDVKM. This CDR3 has 15 residues. This CDR3 reads CASKSPSLGGTEAFF. The CDR3 nucleotides are TGTGCCAGCAAATCTCCCTCCCTGGGGGGAACTGAAGCTTTCTTT. Full variable domain (missing parts from reference TRBV28 and TRBJ1-1): DVKVTQSSRYLVKRTGEKVFLECVQDMDHENMFWYRQDPGLGLRLIYFSYDVKMKEKGDIPEGYSVSREKKERFSLILESASTNQTSMYLCASKSPSLGGTEAFFGQGTRLTVV.

The chain uses TRBV4-2 and TRBJ2-1; D is uncertain. Between the trimmed V and J ends, which lost 0 bases and 10 bases, there was a span of 19 bases. Germline V gene lookup returns CDR1 LGHNA and CDR2 YNFKEQ. The CDR3 covers 16 residues. Here the CDR3 DNA reads TGTGCCAGCAGCCAAGAAGCTAGTGGCTCGTACGGGGAGCAGTTCTTC. Protein product: CASSQEASGSYGEQFF.

The rearrangement joins TRBV27 to TRBJ2-1, with unresolved D. Germline assignment: CDR1 MNHEY and CDR2 SMNVEV (reference sequence). The CDR3 is made up of 13 amino acids. Trimming stripped 3 bases from V and 2 bases from J, with 5 bases between. CDR3 in amino acids: CASSFGPYNEQFF. As DNA, the CDR3 is TGTGCCAGCAGTTTTGGGCCCTACAATGAGCAGTTCTTC.

The rearrangement uses TRBV19 and TRBJ1-5; tentative D call: TRBD1 (5 bases). V was trimmed by 10 bases and J by 4 bases, leaving 23 bases between them. The CDR3 has 16 amino acids. Germline V lookup: CDR1 LNHDA, CDR2 SQIVND (reference sequence). CDR3 protein: CATTTGQGTINQPQHF. CDR3 DNA sequence: TGTGCCACTACTACCGGGCAGGGAACTATTAATCAGCCCCAGCATTTT.

The chain couples TRBV28 to TRBJ1-3; TRBD1 agrees at 7 bases. The CDR3 contains 17 residues. Germline trimming cut 6 bases from V and 2 bases from J; bases unmatched to any gene: 13. CDR1 MDHEN and CDR2 SYDVKM come from the germline V gene. CDR3 region: CASSLQGPGQAGNTIYF. In nucleotides, the CDR3 is TGTGCCAGCAGCCTCCAGGGTCCCGGACAGGCTGGAAACACCATATATTTT.

The gene calls are TRBV28 and TRBJ1-1; D may be TRBD1 (6 bases). The CDR3 has 14 residues. Germline CDR1 is MDHEN and CDR2 is SYDVKM. V lost 6 bases to trimming and J lost 1 base, with 12 bases between them. In DNA form, the CDR3 reads TGTGCCAGCAGGGGGGCAAGGAAGAACACTGAAGCTTTCTTT. This encodes CASRGARKNTEAFF.

The chain couples TRBV27 to TRBJ1-2; 7 nucleotides agree with TRBD1. The J segment lost 4 bases and the V segment lost 6 bases, leaving 8 bases of the junction unmatched. Germline V gives CDR1 MNHEY, CDR2 SMNVEV (reference sequence). The CDR3 length is 14 residues. The CDR3 DNA reads TGTGCCAGCAGAAAGTGGGACAGCCCCTATGGCTACACCTTC. It encodes CASRKWDSPYGYTF.

V is TRBV4-2 and J is TRBJ2-1; TRBD2 matches at 7 bases. The germline V gene has CDR1 LGHNA and CDR2 YNFKEQ. This CDR3 is built from 15 residues. V lost 5 bases to trimming and J lost 1 base; unmatched junction nucleotides: 5. CDR3 sequence: CASSRTRRSYNEQFF. The DNA of the CDR3 is TGTGCCAGCAGCAGGACTAGAAGGTCCTACAATGAGCAGTTCTTC.

V and J are TRBV7-9 and TRBJ2-1, with 8 nucleotides matching TRBD2. This CDR3 is built from 18 residues. Per germline, CDR1 SEHNR and CDR2 FQNEAQ (reference sequence). Trimming at V came to 4 bases and at J to 0 bases, leaving 11 bases not matched to a gene. CDR3 residues: CASSSPTGLADSYNEQFF. CDR3 nucleotide sequence: TGTGCCAGCAGCTCCCCAACCGGACTAGCTGACTCCTACAATGAGCAGTTCTTC.

The V call is TRBV7-8, the J call TRBJ2-7; TRBD2 might be the D (7 bases). V was trimmed by 5 bases and J by 5 bases, leaving 16 bases between them. The CDR3 is made up of 14 amino acids. Germline assignment: CDR1 SGHVS and CDR2 FQNEAQ. CDR3: CASSLAGASHEQYF. The CDR3 region has the DNA TGTGCCAGCAGCCTGGCGGGGGCGTCCCACGAGCAGTACTTC.

V is TRBV4-2 and J is TRBJ2-3, with a weak D call TRBD1 (6 bases). V was clipped by 3 bases and J by 0 bases, with 10 bases between them. In germline, CDR1 is LGHNA, CDR2 YNFKEQ. The CDR3 contains 15 residues. The CDR3, as DNA: TGTGCCAGCAGCCAGATGGGGGCGAGCACAGATACGCAGTATTTT. Its translation is CASSQMGASTDTQYF.

V is TRBV5-4 and J is TRBJ2-7, with D unclear. The V end lost 2 bases, the J end lost 6 bases, and 12 bases lay between the germline ends. Germline assignment: CDR1 SGHNT and CDR2 YYREEE (reference sequence). This CDR3 has 13 amino acids. CDR3 nucleotide sequence: TGTGCCAGCAGCTTTAGTGACTTTGGCGAGCAGTACTTC. It translates to CASSFSDFGEQYF.

The V gene is TRBV7-2, the J gene TRBJ2-7; maybe TRBD2 (5 bases). V was clipped by 2 bases and J by 0 bases, with 11 bases between them. CDR3 size: 15 residues. Germline CDR1 is SGHTA and CDR2 is FQGNSA. The CDR3 DNA reads as TGTGCCAGCAGCTTAAAGGCGGACTTCTCCTACGAGCAGTACTTC. It is translated as CASSLKADFSYEQYF.

The rearrangement links TRBV19 to TRBJ1-5; D is undetermined. The germline gives CDR1 LNHDA, CDR2 SQIVND (reference sequence). CDR3 size: 13 residues. Trimming stripped 2 bases from V and 4 bases from J, with 6 bases between. In nucleotides, the CDR3 is TGTGCCAGTAGTATACGGGTTAATCAGCCCCAGCATTTT. This gives the protein CASSIRVNQPQHF.

In the case of this clone: Mismatch with germline at one junction end may stem from a read error. The gene calls are TRBV13 and TRBJ2-1; no clear D. This CDR3 contains 11 residues. Germline lookup yields CDR1 PRHDT and CDR2 FYEKMQ (reference sequence). The chain's CDR3 is CASTLRDEQFF. The CDR3, as DNA: TGTGCCAGCACCTTACGCGATGAGCAGTTCTTC.

V gene TRBV7-2 combines with J gene TRBJ2-3, with TRBD2 matching 8 bases. The V and J ends lost 6 bases and 5 bases, in that order; junction bases with no gene match: 13. The CDR3 totals 16 residues. The germline CDR1 and CDR2 sequences are SGHTA and FQGNSA. DNA of the CDR3: TGTGCCAGCAGGGTAGTCGCCCAGCGGGAGAAAGATACGCAGTATTTT. Protein sequence: CASRVVAQREKDTQYF.

The V and J genes are TRBV4-2 and TRBJ2-1, with D maybe TRBD2 (6 bases). Trimming removed 0 bases at V and 9 bases at J, with 21 bases between. The CDR3 has 17 residues. Looked up from germline, CDR1 is LGHNA and CDR2 is YNFKEQ. The CDR3: CASSQDPKLGGMGEQFF. CDR3 sequence (DNA): TGTGCCAGCAGCCAAGACCCCAAGCTGGGGGGAATGGGTGAGCAGTTCTTC.

V is TRBV10-3 and J is TRBJ2-2; tentative D call: TRBD1 (6 bases). Per the germline V gene, CDR1 is ENHRY and CDR2 is SYGVKD. The CDR3 is made up of 16 amino acids. The V end lost 4 bases, the J end lost 4 bases, and 16 bases lay between the germline ends. In nucleotides, the CDR3 is TGTGCCATCAGTGCCGACCACAGGGCTAGCACCGGGGAGCTGTTTTTT. Protein: CAISADHRASTGELFF.

J is TRBJ2-7 and V is TRBV15, with 9 bases identical to TRBD1. There are 15 residues in the CDR3. The J segment lost 6 bases and the V segment lost 1 base, leaving 7 bases of the junction unmatched. Germline V gene sequence: CDR1 LNHNV, CDR2 YYDKDF (reference sequence). CDR3 amino acids: CATSRAGTGSREQYF. Here the CDR3 DNA reads TGTGCCACCAGCAGAGCTGGGACAGGGTCGCGCGAGCAGTACTTC.

CDR3 loop: CASSYGGQTKEQFF. As DNA, the CDR3 is TGTGCCAGCAGTTACGGGGGACAGACTAAGGAGCAGTTCTTC. V gene TRBV6-5 combines with J gene TRBJ2-1; 7 bases line up with TRBD1. The CDR3 has 14 amino acids. Looked up from germline, CDR1 is MNHEY and CDR2 is SVGAGI. J gave up 10 bases and V 2 bases, and 8 bases lay outside the gene matches.